These T cell receptor beta chains were read from a single sample in a study of response to subunit inactivated influenza vaccine. A single record per CDR3 protein comes from TCRdb applying MiXCR to the RT-PCR reads. The repertoire consists of hundreds of thousands of distinct CDR3 sequences, with about 25% occurring once and the leading ten covering 1.9%. The sequencing used CD4+ T cells sorted from PBMCs, collected approximately 5 days after vaccination. All receptors come from a man aged 45-65 years who received an inactivated influenza vaccine. Each CDR3 is given with its conserved first and last residue. A D gene is named only where the DNA matches it firmly. Clone size is stated in some rows and not others, as once, few, many or a class when expanded.

NA	TRBJ2-6	TRBV30	NA	CAWSVLGPYSGANVLTF	TGTGCCTGGAGTGTATTGGGCCCGTACTCTGGGGCCAACGTCCTGACTTTC
few	TRBJ2-5	TRBV3-1	TRBD1	CASSQIGGKTQYF	TGTGCCAGCAGCCAAATAGGGGGCAAGACCCAGTACTTC
NA	TRBJ2-7	TRBV11-1	NA	CASSRVLGGTDLLYEQYF	TGTGCCAGCAGCCGCGTTTTAGGGGGGACAGATCTACTCTACGAGCAGTACTTC
NA	TRBJ1-6	TRBV7-6	NA	CASSRSGNSPLHF	TGTGCCAGCAGCCGGTCGGGGAATTCACCCCTCCACTTT
NA	TRBJ2-3	TRBV29-1	NA	CSVEKGRGTASTDTQYF	TGCAGCGTTGAAAAAGGTCGGGGGACTGCGAGCACAGATACGCAGTATTTT
NA	TRBJ2-5	TRBV7-2	TRBD2	CASSLVAGAGQETQYF	TGTGCCAGCAGCTTAGTGGCGGGAGCGGGTCAAGAGACCCAGTACTTC
NA	TRBJ2-5	TRBV11-2	TRBD2	CASSLTAGGISRGSGTQYF	TGTGCCAGCAGCTTAACAGCGGGGGGAATTTCGCGGGGATCCGGGACCCAGTACTTC
NA	TRBJ2-2	TRBV6-2/TRBV6-3	NA	CAGSDSDANTGELFF	TGTGCCGGATCGGACAGCGATGCGAACACCGGGGAGCTGTTTTTT
NA	TRBJ2-7	TRBV24-1	TRBD2	CATSEPGRGGTYEQYF	TGTGCCACCAGTGAACCCGGGAGGGGTGGGACCTACGAGCAGTACTTC
NA	TRBJ2-7	TRBV6-1	NA	CASSISAYEQYF	TGTGCCAGCAGTATCAGTGCCTACGAGCAGTACTTC
few	TRBJ2-3	TRBV20-1	TRBD2	CSAKILAGGRTDTQYF	TGCAGTGCAAAGATCCTAGCGGGAGGTCGCACAGATACGCAGTATTTT
few	TRBJ1-1	TRBV7-9	NA	CASSQNTATEAFF	TGTGCCAGCAGCCAAAATACCGCGACTGAAGCTTTCTTT
NA	TRBJ2-3	TRBV18	NA	CASGPSTDTQYF	TGTGCCAGTGGACCAAGCACAGATACGCAGTATTTT
few	TRBJ1-4	TRBV29-1	NA	CSPGGQQPYEKLFF	TGCAGCCCTGGGGGGCAACAGCCATATGAAAAACTGTTTTTT
NA	TRBJ1-6	TRBV25-1	NA	CASSYPGVNSPLHF	TGTGCCAGCAGTTACCCAGGGGTTAATTCACCCCTCCACTTT
NA	TRBJ2-1	TRBV28	TRBD2	CASTVAGPYNEQFF	TGTGCCAGCACCGTAGCGGGACCCTACAATGAGCAGTTCTTC
NA	TRBJ2-7	TRBV20-1	TRBD1	CSASDRLAYEQYF	TGCAGTGCATCGGACAGGTTAGCCTACGAGCAGTACTTC
NA	TRBJ1-2	TRBV27	NA	CGSSSRTTSYGYTF	TGTGGCAGCAGTTCACGGACAACATCTTATGGCTACACCTTC
NA	TRBJ2-7	TRBV18	NA	CASSPSGVSYEQYF	TGTGCCAGCTCACCAAGTGGGGTCTCCTACGAGCAGTACTTC
NA	TRBJ2-5	TRBV11-2	TRBD2	CASSLRGGGVETQYF	TGTGCCAGCAGCTTAAGGGGCGGGGGGGTAGAGACCCAGTACTTC
few	TRBJ2-5	TRBV7-2	NA	CASSLAQSRSETQYF	TGTGCCAGCAGCTTAGCGCAGAGTAGGTCTGAGACCCAGTACTTC
few	TRBJ2-7	TRBV7-2	NA	CASSLAPAYEQYF	TGTGCCAGCAGCTTAGCACCTGCCTACGAGCAGTACTTC
NA	TRBJ2-1	TRBV29-1	TRBD2	CSVAAGAYSYNEQFF	TGCAGCGTCGCAGCGGGGGCCTACTCCTACAATGAGCAGTTCTTC
few	TRBJ2-1	TRBV27	NA	CASSLKAIGLNEQFF	TGTGCCAGCAGTTTAAAGGCCATAGGGTTAAATGAGCAGTTCTTC
few	TRBJ1-2	TRBV6-1	TRBD1	CASRTGGPFNYGYTF	TGTGCCAGCCGAACAGGGGGCCCATTTAACTATGGCTACACCTTC
NA	TRBJ2-7	TRBV7-2	TRBD2	CASSPTSGAPYEQYF	TGTGCCAGCAGCCCGACTAGCGGCGCCCCCTACGAGCAGTACTTC
many	TRBJ2-3	TRBV12-3/TRBV12-4	NA	CASKIITDTQYF	TGTGCCAGCAAAATAATCACAGATACGCAGTATTTT
once	TRBJ2-7	TRBV5-4	TRBD1	CASSPLPGQGGYEQYF	TGTGCCAGCAGCCCACTACCGGGACAGGGAGGCTACGAGCAGTACTTC
few	TRBJ1-5	TRBV16	NA	CASSQSTGRQPQHF	TGTGCCAGCAGCCAATCAACAGGGCGTCAGCCCCAGCATTTT